This T cell receptor (beta chain) was sequenced in a study of cytomegalovirus exposure and HLA in healthy donors. Study-wide findings and caveats: Excluded: some indistinguishable V segments such as TRBV6-2 and TRBV6-3. DRB1 had the most TCR associations and HLA-C the fewest, a later analysis found, with rates varying by HLA locus.

As regards this clone: Its antigen is as yet unknown.

The germline CDR1 and CDR2 sequences are MNHEY and SVGAGI. The length of the CDR3 is 15 residues. V shed 6 bases and J shed 7 bases, with 21 bases lying between them. Both 60 Vbeta primers and 13 Jbeta primers went into the PCR. Only in-frame clones appear in the TCRdb table, and some are missing; sequencing was by immunoSEQ multiplex PCR. The sample contains fewer than 250,000 clones, roughly 80% of which appear only once. The rearrangement uses TRBV6-5 and TRBJ2-5, with D possibly being TRBD2 (6 bases). The sequencing input was PBMCs. This clonotype was obtained from a man between 25 and 39 years old in good health and CMV-seronegative. The CDR3 here is CASSYRGGAPGTQYF. The CDR3 DNA reads as TGTGCCAGCAGCTACCGTGGCGGGGCTCCAGGGACCCAGTACTTC.